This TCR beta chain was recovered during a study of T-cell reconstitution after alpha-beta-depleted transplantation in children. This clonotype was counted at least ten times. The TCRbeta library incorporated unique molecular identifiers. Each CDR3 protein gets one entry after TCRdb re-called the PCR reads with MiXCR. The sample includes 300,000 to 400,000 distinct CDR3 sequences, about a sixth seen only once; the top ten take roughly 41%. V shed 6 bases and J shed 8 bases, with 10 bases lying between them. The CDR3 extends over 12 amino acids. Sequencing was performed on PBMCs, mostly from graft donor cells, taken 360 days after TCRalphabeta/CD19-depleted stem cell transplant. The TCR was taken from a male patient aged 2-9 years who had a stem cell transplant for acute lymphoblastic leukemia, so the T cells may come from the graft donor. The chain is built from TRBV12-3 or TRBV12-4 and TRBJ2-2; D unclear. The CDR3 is CASRGLGGELFF. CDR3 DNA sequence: TGTGCCAGCAGGGGGTTAGGTGGGGAGCTGTTTTTT.